These 18 T cell receptor beta chains were sequenced from one sample in a study of shared clonotypes between healthy human individuals. Some clones are missing from TCRdb's copy, which holds only in-frame ones; the method was immunoSEQ multiplex PCR. The sample has about 2.5 million clones, under 95% seen once. Sequencing was performed on naive CD4+ T cells from PBMCs. Subset here: CD45RA+ positively selected. The receptors derive from a man between 18 and 35 years old in good health. Some clones in this sample may be carry-over from other donors' samples.

A note on this clone: Additional DNA sequences in this sample encode the identical CDR3. The rearrangement uses TRBV20-1 and TRBJ2-7, with D unresolved. The CDR3 is 11 residues long. V lost 6 bases, J lost 2 bases, and 8 bases lay in between. The germline V gene encodes CDR1 DFQATT and CDR2 SNEGSKA (reference sequence). CDR3 sequence (DNA): TGCAGTGCCGGACGGACCTACGAGCAGTACTTC. Translated: CSAGRTYEQYF.

As for this clone: Other DNA sequences in this sample translate to the same CDR3. The chain's CDR3 is CASSLLNTEAFF. The CDR3 DNA reads as TGTGCCAGCAGCTTATTGAACACTGAAGCTTTCTTT. The rearrangement joins TRBV7-9 to TRBJ1-1; unclear D gene. With 2 bases removed from V and 0 bases from J, the gap between germline ends came to 1 base. Germline CDR1 reads SEHNR; CDR2 reads FQNEAQ (reference sequence). The CDR3 is 12 residues long.

The chain links TRBV19 to TRBJ2-1; 7 bases match TRBD2. CDR3 length: 15 amino acids. CDR1 is LNHDA and CDR2 is SQIVND in the germline V gene (reference sequence). V shed 3 bases and J 7 bases; nucleotides not matched to a gene: 9. The CDR3 DNA reads TGTGCCAGTAGTATTGGGTGGCGGGAGATGAATGAGCAGTTCTTC. Encoded protein: CASSIGWREMNEQFF.

As concerns this clone: The junction does not match germline at one end; this may be a read error. The chain combines TRBV28 with TRBJ2-4, with TRBD1 identical over 9 bases. This CDR3 is 15 amino acids long. Germline V CDR1 and CDR2: MDHEN, SYDVKM. The CDR3 bases are TGCCCCGGGACAGGGTTTTGGGTAGCCAAAAACATTCAGTACTTC. Protein product: CPGTGFWVAKNIQYF.

With respect to this clone: Additional DNA sequences in this sample encode the identical CDR3. The V and J genes are TRBV28 and TRBJ2-7; 14 bases fit TRBD2. The CDR3 is 15 amino acids. V was clipped by 5 bases and J by 5 bases; unmatched bases: 5. Germline V lookup: CDR1 MDHEN, CDR2 SYDVKM. This CDR3 is CASSPGLAGENEQYF. The CDR3 region has the DNA TGTGCCAGCAGTCCGGGACTAGCGGGAGAAAACGAGCAGTACTTC.

The rearrangement uses TRBV30 and TRBJ2-4, with D unresolved. This CDR3 is built from 13 residues. Germline V gene data show CDR1 as GTSNPN and CDR2 as SVGIG (reference sequence). Trimming stripped 0 bases from V and 0 bases from J, with 3 bases between. The CDR3: CAWSVQAKNIQYF. Here the CDR3 DNA reads TGTGCCTGGAGTGTCCAAGCCAAAAACATTCAGTACTTC.

V usage is TRBV7-2 and J usage is TRBJ2-7; D is undetermined. Per germline, CDR1 SGHTA and CDR2 FQGNSA. The germline V and J ends were trimmed by 5 bases and 2 bases, with 16 bases remaining between them. CDR3 length: 15 amino acids. The DNA for the CDR3 is TGTGCCAGCAGCACAAGCTCCGGACCCACCTACGAGCAGTACTTC. Its translation is CASSTSSGPTYEQYF.

Worth noting for this clone: Different DNA sequences within this sample yield the same CDR3. The genes are TRBV9 and TRBJ2-7; D could derive from TRBD1 or TRBD2 (5 bases each). CDR3 size: 13 residues. Germline V gene data show CDR1 as SGDLS and CDR2 as YYNGEE. Between the trimmed V and J ends, which lost 4 bases and 3 bases, there was a span of 11 bases. CDR3 region: CASSPGAVYEQYF. The CDR3 bases are TGTGCCAGCAGCCCCGGGGCCGTCTACGAGCAGTACTTC.

This clone was picked up one time. Other nucleotide sequences from this sample produce the same CDR3. The genes are TRBV18 and TRBJ1-5, with 9 bases fitting TRBD1. With 4 bases clipped from V and 6 bases from J, the junction kept 7 bases outside the gene matches. The germline V gene has CDR1 KGHSH and CDR2 LQKENI. The length of the CDR3 is 15 residues. The DNA of the CDR3 is TGTGCCAGCTCACAAACAGGGGGCGCGATTCAGCCCCAGCATTTT. Translated, it gives CASSQTGGAIQPQHF. Looking up the rest from reference TRBV18 and TRBJ1-5 gives the full variable domain: NAGVMQNPRHLVRRRGQEARLRCSPMKGHSHVYWYRQLPEEGLKFMVYLQKENIIDESGMPKERFSAEFPKEGPSILRIQQVVRGDSAAYFCASSQTGGAIQPQHFGDGTRLSIL.

The rearrangement links TRBV10-1 to TRBJ1-5; 9 bases fit TRBD1. The CDR3 extends over 17 amino acids. The V gene end was trimmed by 0 bases and the J gene end by 3 bases; junction bases not matched to a gene: 6. CDR1 and CDR2 (germline): WNHNN, SYGVQD (reference sequence). CDR3 sequence (DNA): TGCGCCAGCAGTGAGTCAGGGGGACAGGGCGACAATCAGCCCCAGCATTTT. Residues: CASSESGGQGDNQPQHF.

The genes are TRBV7-9 and TRBJ2-2; 9 bases match TRBD1. V lost 6 bases and J lost 1; bases outside the gene matches: 0. This CDR3 is 14 amino acids long. Per germline, CDR1 SEHNR and CDR2 FQNEAQ (reference sequence). Here the CDR3 reads CASRGQGNTGELFF. The CDR3 bases are TGTGCCAGCAGGGGACAGGGGAACACCGGGGAGCTGTTTTTT.

V gene TRBV5-4 combines with J gene TRBJ2-7, with D possibly matching TRBD1 (6 bases). Germline CDR1 SGHNT, CDR2 YYREEE (reference sequence). V was clipped by 4 bases and J by 6 bases, with 14 bases between them. CDR3 size: 13 residues. Here the CDR3 DNA reads TGTGCCAGCAGCCCAGGGGCTATTGGCGAGCAGTACTTC. Translated: CASSPGAIGEQYF. The full variable domain, rest sourced from reference TRBV5-4 and TRBJ2-7, is ETGVTQSPTHLIKTRGQQVTLRCSSQSGHNTVSWYQQALGQGPQFIFQYYREEENGRGNFPPRFSGLQFPNYSSELNVNALELDDSALYLCASSPGAIGEQYFGPGTRLTVT.

This clone is a singleton in its sample. V is TRBV6-5 and J is TRBJ2-2, with D possibly called TRBD1 or TRBD2 (5 bases each). V lost 2 bases, J lost 2 bases, and 9 bases lay in between. Per germline, CDR1 MNHEY and CDR2 SVGAGI. This CDR3 is built from 15 residues. CDR3 loop: CASSYTGPNTGELFF. Written as DNA, the CDR3 is TGTGCCAGCAGTTACACGGGACCCAACACCGGGGAGCTGTTTTTT.

The V gene is TRBV30, the J gene TRBJ2-7; D might be TRBD1 (6 bases). The germline CDR1 and CDR2 sequences are GTSNPN and SVGIG (reference sequence). The CDR3 length is 15 residues. V was trimmed by 0 bases and J by 7 bases, leaving 19 bases between them. The CDR3, as DNA: TGTGCCTGGAGTGTACTGGGGGCGGGCTCGTATGAGCAGTACTTC. Translated: CAWSVLGAGSYEQYF.

The chain links TRBV28 to TRBJ1-5, with D hard to call. Trimming removed 6 bases from V and 1 base from J, with 7 bases in between. This CDR3 contains 13 residues. Germline assignment: CDR1 MDHEN and CDR2 SYDVKM. CDR3 nucleotide sequence: TGTGCCAGCAGAAGGGTAAGCAATCAGCCCCAGCATTTT. It specifies CASRRVSNQPQHF.

The chain is built from TRBV5-1 and TRBJ2-1; 8 bases line up with TRBD2. V lost 6 bases, J lost 4 bases, and 9 bases stayed unmatched. The V gene's germline CDR1 is SGHRS and CDR2 YFSETQ. The CDR3 is 15 amino acids. CDR3 coding DNA: TGCGCCAGCACCTTTTTAGCGGGAAGATACAATGAGCAGTTCTTC. It codes for CASTFLAGRYNEQFF.

V gene TRBV7-9 combines with J gene TRBJ1-5; 8 bases fit TRBD1. CDR1 SEHNR and CDR2 FQNEAQ come from the germline V gene (reference sequence). The CDR3 runs 19 residues. Trimming took 5 bases from V and 0 from J; bases not matched to a gene: 15. As DNA, the CDR3 is TGTGCCAGCAGCCAAGGACAGGGCGGATGGACTTATAGCAATCAGCCCCAGCATTTT. Its protein product is CASSQGQGGWTYSNQPQHF.

This chain joins TRBV7-2 and TRBJ2-1; 8 nucleotides align to TRBD1. Trimming at V came to 5 bases and at J to 13 bases, leaving 10 bases not matched to a gene. The CDR3 runs 13 residues. Germline lookup yields CDR1 SGHTA and CDR2 FQGNSA. CDR3 in DNA: TGTGCCAGCAGCAATTCCGGGACAGGACACCAGTTCTTC. It is translated as CASSNSGTGHQFF.